Shown below are 27 T cell receptor beta chains from a single sample sequenced in a study of type 1 regulatory T cells. The antigens for these receptors are not known. TCRdb ran MiXCR on the reads and lists one entry per CDR3 protein. The data contain around 23,000 distinct CDR3 sequences, about 45% of them seen just once; the ten biggest clones take up around 5%. The source material was cultured T cells, either the whole culture or a sorted T cell fraction (not recorded which). The receptor set was obtained from a human donor in good health.

This clonotype is categorized as medium-sized. The chain combines TRBV10-1 with TRBJ2-5; 10 nucleotides line up with TRBD1. The junction had 6 bases not matched to a gene; V was cut back by 3 bases and J by 2 bases. CDR3 length: 16 residues. Germline lookup yields CDR1 WNHNN and CDR2 SYGVQD (reference sequence). The CDR3 loop is CASSEGTGARQETQYF. Written as DNA, the CDR3 is TGCGCCAGCAGTGAAGGGACAGGGGCGCGACAAGAGACCCAGTACTTC.

This chain connects TRBV5-4 to TRBJ2-7, with 7 nucleotides matching TRBD2. This CDR3 region has 14 residues. CDR1 is SGHNT, CDR2 YYREEE, per germline (reference sequence). V shed 2 bases and J 7 bases; nucleotides not matched to a gene: 9. This CDR3 is CASSFFGGGREQYF. CDR3 bases: TGTGCCAGCAGCTTTTTCGGCGGGGGACGTGAGCAGTACTTC.

The rearrangement uses TRBV10-3 and TRBJ1-5, with 9 bases aligning to TRBD1. Germline CDR1 reads ENHRY; CDR2 reads SYGVKD. The CDR3 runs to 16 residues. V gave up 10 bases and J gave up 3 bases; unmatched junction bases: 13. The DNA of the CDR3 is TGTGCCACTTCTCCAAACGGGGACAGGGCCAATCAGCCCCAGCATTTT. Translated: CATSPNGDRANQPQHF.

The table lists this clonotype with a count of one. The chain uses TRBV6-6 and TRBJ2-3; TRBD2 might be the D (6 bases). Germline CDR1 is MNHNY and CDR2 is SVGAGI (reference sequence). The CDR3 contains 14 residues. The germline V and J ends were trimmed by 6 bases and 2 bases, with 12 bases remaining between them. The CDR3 sequence: CASRTGGATDTQYF. CDR3 nucleotides: TGTGCCAGCAGGACCGGAGGGGCCACAGATACGCAGTATTTT.

This clonotype has only one observation. V gene TRBV2 combines with J gene TRBJ2-7; D is undetermined. CDR1 SNHLY and CDR2 FYNNEI come from the germline V gene. The CDR3 runs to 14 residues. Trimming cost V 4 bases and J 1 base, with 11 bases left between them. In nucleotides, the CDR3 is TGTGCCAGCAGTGTTCTTTGGGGATCCTACGAGCAGTACTTC. This codes for CASSVLWGSYEQYF.

This clonotype was detected only a few times. V and J are TRBV9 and TRBJ2-5; 11 bases are shared with TRBD1. Germline V CDR1 and CDR2: SGDLS, YYNGEE. This CDR3 spans 16 amino acids. The J segment lost 10 bases and the V segment lost 3 bases, leaving 14 bases of the junction unmatched. CDR3 protein: CASSAGQGAVPPVQYF. The CDR3 DNA reads TGTGCCAGCAGCGCTGGACAGGGGGCGGTGCCCCCGGTCCAGTACTTC. Full variable domain (rest looked up from reference TRBV9 and TRBJ2-5): DSGVTQTPKHLITATGQRVTLRCSPRSGDLSVYWYQQSLDQGLQFLIQYYNGEERAKGNILERFSAQQFPDLHSELNLSSLELGDSALYFCASSAGQGAVPPVQYFGPGTRLLVL.

The chain carries TRBV28 and TRBJ2-3; 11 nucleotides match TRBD2. With V trimmed by 1 base and J by 0 bases, 3 bases remained unmatched. CDR1 is MDHEN and CDR2 is SYDVKM in the germline V gene. There are 17 residues in the CDR3. Written as DNA, the CDR3 is TGTGCCAGCAGTTTATCGGCTAGCGGGGGGAGCACAGATACGCAGTATTTT. Its translation: CASSLSASGGSTDTQYF.

The rearrangement uses TRBV12-5 and TRBJ1-1, with D uncertain. The CDR3 extends over 13 amino acids. The V end was cut by 5 bases, the J end by 7 bases, with 14 bases between. Germline V gives CDR1 LGHNT, CDR2 FRNRAP. The CDR3 DNA sequence: TGTGCTAGTGGTCCCATAACGCAGTTTGAAGCTTTCTTT. Its protein product is CASGPITQFEAFF.

This chain uses TRBV7-2 with TRBJ1-4, with 7 bases that match TRBD1. Germline V gene data show CDR1 as SGHTA and CDR2 as FQGNSA. V lost 7 bases and J lost 10; bases outside the gene matches: 12. The CDR3 is 14 residues long. The CDR3 reads CASNNGLQGGKLFF. Written as DNA, the CDR3 is TGTGCCAGCAACAACGGGCTTCAGGGGGGAAAACTGTTTTTT. Full variable domain (missing parts from reference TRBV7-2 and TRBJ1-4): GAGVSQSPSNKVTEKGKDVELRCDPISGHTALYWYRQSLGQGLEFLIYFQGNSAPDKSGLPSDRFSAERTGGSVSTLTIQRTQQEDSAVYLCASNNGLQGGKLFFGSGTQLSVL.

V gene TRBV11-2 combines with J gene TRBJ2-6, with unresolved D. The CDR3 has 16 amino acids. V was cut by 6 bases and J by 3 bases, with 15 bases left in between. Germline CDR1 and CDR2: SGHAT and FQNNGV. The CDR3 DNA follows: TGTGCCAGCAGAACCCTAGGCGGTATTGGGGCCAACGTCCTGACTTTC. Protein: CASRTLGGIGANVLTF.

V gene TRBV10-3 combines with J gene TRBJ2-7, with TRBD2 identical over 13 bases. V lost 4 bases and J lost 4; bases outside the gene matches: 4. The CDR3 is 15 residues long. Germline V gene lookup returns CDR1 ENHRY and CDR2 SYGVKD. CDR3: CAISATSGGIYEQYF. The CDR3 nucleotides read TGTGCCATCAGTGCGACTAGCGGGGGGATATACGAGCAGTACTTC.

This chain links TRBV7-9 with TRBJ2-3; D is unresolved. The CDR3 contains 15 residues. With 5 bases removed from V and 2 bases from J, the gap between germline ends came to 14 bases. Germline V gives CDR1 SEHNR, CDR2 FQNEAQ (reference sequence). Here the CDR3 reads CASSRLVTITDTQYF. CDR3 in DNA: TGTGCCAGCAGCCGACTTGTCACTATCACAGATACGCAGTATTTT.

This chain connects TRBV5-6 to TRBJ2-1, with TRBD2 matching 10 bases. CDR1 and CDR2 (germline): SGHDT, YYEEEE. The J segment lost 2 bases and the V segment lost 1 base, leaving 3 bases of the junction unmatched. This CDR3 has 16 amino acids. In nucleotides, the CDR3 is TGTGCCAGCAGCTTGTCCCTAGCGGGGGCCTACAATGAGCAGTTCTTC. Translating gives CASSLSLAGAYNEQFF.

The chain recombines TRBV12-3 or TRBV12-4 with TRBJ2-1; TRBD2 is a possible D gene (5 bases). The V and J ends lost 2 bases and 9 bases respectively, with 14 bases between them. The length of the CDR3 is 14 residues. The CDR3 sequence is CASSLRNSDGEQFF. The CDR3 DNA reads as TGTGCCAGCAGTTTACGAAATAGCGACGGTGAGCAGTTCTTC.

In its sample, this clonotype was seen a few times. J is TRBJ2-1 and V is TRBV24-1, with 12 bases aligning to TRBD2. Germline assignment: CDR1 KGHDR and CDR2 SFDVKD. There are 16 residues in the CDR3. V lost 3 bases, J lost 7 bases, and 6 bases stayed unmatched. The CDR3 DNA is TGTGCCACCAGTGATCCGGGACTAGCGGGTGTGAATGAGCAGTTCTTC. Protein product: CATSDPGLAGVNEQFF.

This clonotype turned up a few times. The chain couples TRBV30 to TRBJ1-1; D is ambiguous. V was trimmed by 5 bases and J by 5 bases, leaving 15 bases between them. Germline CDR1 and CDR2: GTSNPN and SVGIG (reference sequence). The CDR3 length is 13 residues. The CDR3 DNA sequence: TGTGCCTGGGTCAGTCAGCCGGGGACTGAAGCTTTCTTT. Translation gives CAWVSQPGTEAFF.

This clonotype is medium-sized (0.01 to 0.1%) within its sample. The chain's CDR3 is CASSLEAGLNYGYTF. The CDR3 coding sequence is TGCGCCAGCAGCTTGGAGGCAGGCCTTAACTATGGCTACACCTTC. This sequence joins TRBV5-1 and TRBJ1-2; D unclear. The CDR3 is 15 amino acids. CDR1 SGHRS and CDR2 YFSETQ come from the germline V gene. Deletions cut 0 bases from V and 1 base from J, with 10 bases between.

The rearrangement joins TRBV21-1 to TRBJ2-1; the table's TRBD1 call for D was not verified on the DNA. TRBV21-1 represents a pseudogene. This CDR3 is 17 amino acids long. The CDR3 loop is CASSKPGQGRLNNEQFF. For the CDR3, the DNA is TGTGCCAGCAGCAAACCCGGACAGGGGCGGCTCAACAATGAGCAGTTCTTC.

About this clonotype: It is unclear where the CDR3 begins or ends on the DNA, so no DNA is shown, and the CDR3 is as TCRdb lists it. The chain couples TRBV21-1 to TRBJ1-3; the table's D call TRBD1 went unverified against the DNA. TRBV21-1 is recorded as a pseudogene. The CDR3 is made up of 19 amino acids, end residues included. The CDR3 is CASSGRGNNWVGSGNTIYF.

The rearrangement links TRBV2 to TRBJ2-7, with D perhaps being TRBD1 or TRBD2 (5 bases each). Trimming left V 3 bases short and J 6 bases short, with 18 bases between. Germline V CDR1 and CDR2: SNHLY, FYNNEI. This CDR3 spans 15 amino acids. The CDR3 DNA is TGTGCCAGCAGTGATGCGTCGGGGCTGGCGTTCGAGCAGTACTTC. This sequence encodes CASSDASGLAFEQYF.

The CDR3 nucleotides read TGTGCCAGTAGTCCCGACAGGCTTAATGAAAAACTGTTTTTT. This translates into CASSPDRLNEKLFF. This chain links TRBV19 with TRBJ1-4, with D perhaps matching TRBD1 (6 bases). Looked up from germline, CDR1 is LNHDA and CDR2 is SQIVND (reference sequence). Trimming left V 5 bases short and J 4 bases short, with 11 bases between. The CDR3 length is 14 residues.

The J gene is TRBJ1-1, the V gene TRBV28; 9 nucleotides match TRBD1. J was trimmed by 5 bases and V by 0 bases; bases with no gene match: 10. The CDR3 covers 17 residues. CDR1 is MDHEN and CDR2 is SYDVKM in the germline V gene. CDR3 in DNA: TGTGCCAGCAGTTTATGGGGGACAGGGTACTCCCCGACTGAAGCTTTCTTT. Protein sequence: CASSLWGTGYSPTEAFF.

The chain has TRBV6-6 and TRBJ2-2, with a weak D call TRBD1 (6 bases). This CDR3 region has 16 residues. Per the germline V gene, CDR1 is MNHNY and CDR2 is SVGAGI (reference sequence). Trimming stripped 10 bases from V and 0 bases from J, with 18 bases between. The CDR3 nucleotides read TGTGCCACGGACCACGGACAGCAAACGAACACCGGGGAGCTGTTTTTT. Protein sequence: CATDHGQQTNTGELFF.

This chain joins TRBV12-3 or TRBV12-4 and TRBJ2-2; TRBD1 is a possible D gene (6 bases). This CDR3 spans 15 amino acids. Between the trimmed V and J ends, which lost 5 bases and 4 bases, there was a span of 14 bases. Here the CDR3 DNA reads TGTGCCAGCAGTCCAAGACAGGCCGGCACCGGGGAGCTGTTTTTT. This gives the protein CASSPRQAGTGELFF.

The chain couples TRBV18 to TRBJ2-5; D not resolved. CDR3 length: 14 residues. V lost 3 bases and J 1 base, leaving 9 bases between the germline ends. The V gene's germline CDR1 is KGHSH and CDR2 LQKENI. CDR3 DNA sequence: TGTGCCAGCTCACCCCTGGCTACCCAAGAGACCCAGTACTTC. Protein sequence: CASSPLATQETQYF. Based on the CDR3 plus reference TRBV18 and TRBJ2-5, the full variable domain is NAGVMQNPRHLVRRRGQEARLRCSPMKGHSHVYWYRQLPEEGLKFMVYLQKENIIDESGMPKERFSAEFPKEGPSILRIQQVVRGDSAAYFCASSPLATQETQYFGPGTRLLVL.

This clonotype is classed as medium-sized. This rearrangement joins TRBV15 to TRBJ2-7, with TRBD1 matching 9 bases. V trimming: 1 base; J trimming: 4 bases; junction bases outside the gene matches: 2. The CDR3 totals 14 residues. Per the germline V gene, CDR1 is LNHNV and CDR2 is YYDKDF (reference sequence). The CDR3 DNA is TGTGCCACCAGCAGAGGACAGGGGGTATACGAGCAGTACTTC. Amino acids: CATSRGQGVYEQYF. The full variable domain, rest sourced from reference TRBV15 and TRBJ2-7, is DAMVIQNPRYQVTQFGKPVTLSCSQTLNHNVMYWYQQKSSQAPKLLFHYYDKDFNNEADTPDNFQSRRPNTSFCFLDIRSPGLGDTAMYLCATSRGQGVYEQYFGPGTRLTVT.

Worth noting for this clonotype: At one boundary the junction diverges from the germline segment, which might be a read error. This chain links TRBV7-9 with TRBJ2-2; D remains unclear. The germline CDR1 and CDR2 sequences are SEHNR and FQNEAQ (reference sequence). CDR3 length: 8 amino acids. This CDR3 reads CASSQEVF. The CDR3 nucleotides read TGTGCCAGCAGCCAAGAAGTTTTT.